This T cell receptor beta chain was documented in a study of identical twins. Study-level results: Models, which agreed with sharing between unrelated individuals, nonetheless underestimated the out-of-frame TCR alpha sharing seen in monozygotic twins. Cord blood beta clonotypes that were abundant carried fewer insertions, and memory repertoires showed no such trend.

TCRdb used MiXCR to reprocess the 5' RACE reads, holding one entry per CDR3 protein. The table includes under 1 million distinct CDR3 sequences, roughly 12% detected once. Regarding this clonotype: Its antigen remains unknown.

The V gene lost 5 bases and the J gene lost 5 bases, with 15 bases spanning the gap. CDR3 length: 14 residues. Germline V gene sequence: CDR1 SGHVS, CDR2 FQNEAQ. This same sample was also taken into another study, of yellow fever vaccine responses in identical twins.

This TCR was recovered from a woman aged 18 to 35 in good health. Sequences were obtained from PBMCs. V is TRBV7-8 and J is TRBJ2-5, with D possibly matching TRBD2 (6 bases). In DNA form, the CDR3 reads TGTGCCAGCAGCCCTAGCGTCTACGGGGAGACCCAGTACTTC. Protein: CASSPSVYGETQYF.